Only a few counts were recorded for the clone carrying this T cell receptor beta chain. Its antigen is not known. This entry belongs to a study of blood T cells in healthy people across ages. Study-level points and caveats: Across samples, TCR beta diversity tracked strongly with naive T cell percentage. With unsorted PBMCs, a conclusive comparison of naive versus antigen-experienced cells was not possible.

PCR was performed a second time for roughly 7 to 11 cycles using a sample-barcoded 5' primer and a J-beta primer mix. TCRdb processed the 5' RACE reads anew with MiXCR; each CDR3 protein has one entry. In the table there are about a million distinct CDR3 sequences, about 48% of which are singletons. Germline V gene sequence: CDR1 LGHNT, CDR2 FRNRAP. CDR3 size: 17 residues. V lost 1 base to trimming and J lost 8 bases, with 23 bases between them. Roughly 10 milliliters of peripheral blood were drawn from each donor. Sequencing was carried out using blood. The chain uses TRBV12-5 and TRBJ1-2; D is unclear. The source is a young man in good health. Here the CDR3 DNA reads TGTGCTAGTGGTTTGGCTACACCTAGGAGCCGTATATCCGGCTACACCTTC. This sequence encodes CASGLATPRSRISGYTF.